Listed here are 3 T cell receptor beta chains from one sample, sequenced in a study of CD8 T cells in ankylosing spondylitis. TCRdb independently ran MiXCR on the 5' RACE reads; one entry per CDR3 protein. This table holds roughly 280,000 distinct CDR3 sequences, 20% found once. Sequencing was done on a sample of blood, either unsorted or a sorted T cell fraction (not recorded which). Every receptor here comes from a male donor with ankylosing spondylitis or in good health (not recorded which).

The chain links TRBV9 to TRBJ2-5, with D perhaps being TRBD1 or TRBD2 (5 bases each). V lost 0 bases to trimming and J lost 4 bases, with 19 bases between them. The CDR3 is made up of 17 amino acids. Germline CDR1 SGDLS, CDR2 YYNGEE. The CDR3 sequence: CASSVGQGVGLGETQYF. The CDR3 coding sequence is TGTGCCAGCAGCGTAGGTCAGGGAGTAGGTCTAGGAGAGACCCAGTACTTC.

This chain uses TRBV11-1 with TRBJ2-1; D call uncertain. Germline lookup yields CDR1 SGHAT and CDR2 FQDESV (reference sequence). V was clipped by 8 bases and J by 7 bases, with 12 bases between them. CDR3 length equals 12 residues. CDR3 DNA: TGTGCCAGCGGTAAAACCGGGAATGAGCAGTTCTTC. Residues: CASGKTGNEQFF. Filled out from reference TRBV11-1 and TRBJ2-1, the complete variable domain reads EAEVAQSPRYKITEKSQAVAFWCDPISGHATLYWYRQILGQGPELLVQFQDESVVDDSQLPKDRFSAERLKGVDSTLKIQPAELGDSAMYLCASGKTGNEQFFGPGTRLTVL.

The chain uses TRBV30 and TRBJ1-1, with no clear D. Germline assignment: CDR1 GTSNPN and CDR2 SVGIG (reference sequence). The CDR3 totals 13 residues. Trimming took off 3 bases at V and 4 bases at J, with 12 bases between the two ends. CDR3: CAWRRQAATEAFF. In DNA, the CDR3 is TGTGCCTGGAGAAGGCAGGCGGCCACTGAAGCTTTCTTT.